The 16 T cell receptor beta chains below all came from one sample that was sequenced in a study of shared clonotypes between healthy human individuals. The method was immunoSEQ multiplex PCR; TCRdb's version includes in-frame clones alone and lacks a portion of them. The sample lists about 1.5 million clones; around 98% were seen once. The sequenced sample was naive CD4+ T cells sorted from blood. Subset reported: CD45RA+ positively selected. Receptors originate from a man aged 25 to 40 in good health.

This clone is a singleton in its sample. The chain links TRBV6-5 to TRBJ1-2, with D hard to call. The germline V gene has CDR1 MNHEY and CDR2 SVGAGI. This CDR3 is built from 15 residues. The V end was cut by 0 bases, the J end by 4 bases, with 12 bases between. The CDR3 nucleotides read TGTGCCAGCAGTTACTCGTTCGGTCCATCCTATGGCTACACCTTC. Its protein product is CASSYSFGPSYGYTF.

The V and J genes are TRBV7-9 and TRBJ2-7; D call uncertain. CDR3 size: 12 residues. The V end was cut by 7 bases, the J end by 1 base, with 8 bases between. Germline CDR1 and CDR2: SEHNR and FQNEAQ (reference sequence). DNA of the CDR3: TGTGCCAGCACGATGGCGTCCTACGAGCAGTACTTC. The encoded protein is CASTMASYEQYF.

This chain uses TRBV7-8 with TRBJ2-7; either TRBD1 or TRBD2 may fit D (7 bases each). The CDR3 has 16 residues. V gave up 3 bases and J gave up 4 bases, with 19 bases separating them. CDR1 is SGHVS, CDR2 FQNEAQ, per germline. The CDR3 is CASSLEGASGLYEQYF. In nucleotides, the CDR3 is TGTGCCAGCAGCTTGGAGGGGGCTAGCGGACTATACGAGCAGTACTTC.

The rearrangement uses TRBV7-2 and TRBJ2-5, with TRBD2 matching over 8 bases. J lost 5 bases, V lost 6 bases, and 5 bases had no gene match. Germline CDR1 is SGHTA and CDR2 is FQGNSA. The CDR3 loop spans 13 amino acids. This chain's CDR3 is CASSRGGRETQYF. DNA of the CDR3: TGTGCCAGCAGTCGGGGGGGGAGGGAGACCCAGTACTTC.

The rearrangement links TRBV6-1 to TRBJ1-2; 8 bases are shared with TRBD1. V lost 4 bases to trimming and J lost 8 bases; unmatched junction nucleotides: 9. Germline V lookup: CDR1 MNHNS, CDR2 SASEGT. CDR3 length equals 14 residues. The CDR3 reads CASSAGGQGEGYTF. CDR3 sequence (DNA): TGTGCCAGCAGTGCCGGCGGACAGGGTGAGGGCTACACCTTC.

This clone has a single count. The genes are TRBV28 and TRBJ1-5, with TRBD1 matching 7 bases. From germline, CDR1 is MDHEN and CDR2 SYDVKM. The V segment lost 7 bases and the J segment 9 bases; nucleotides outside the gene matches: 15. CDR3 length equals 15 residues. The CDR3 loop reads CASIGGTAIERPQHF. DNA of the CDR3: TGTGCCAGCATTGGGGGGACAGCTATAGAGCGGCCCCAGCATTTT.

The chain carries TRBV7-9 and TRBJ1-5; 8 positions match TRBD1. The CDR3 is 14 amino acids. The germline gives CDR1 SEHNR, CDR2 FQNEAQ (reference sequence). J was trimmed by 5 bases and V by 5 bases; bases with no gene match: 5. The CDR3 coding sequence is TGTGCCAGCAGCCGCAACAGGGGGGATCAGCCCCAGCATTTT. As protein: CASSRNRGDQPQHF.

This chain joins TRBV19 and TRBJ2-7; D may correspond to TRBD1 or TRBD2 (5 bases each). The V and J ends lost 3 bases and 3 bases respectively, with 15 bases between them. CDR1 LNHDA and CDR2 SQIVND come from the germline V gene (reference sequence). The CDR3 extends over 15 amino acids. CDR3 region: CASSITTGPDYEQYF. DNA of the CDR3: TGTGCCAGTAGTATTACGACGGGACCGGACTACGAGCAGTACTTC.

The rearrangement links TRBV29-1 to TRBJ2-1, with 8 bases aligning to TRBD1. The V gene's germline CDR1 is SQVTM and CDR2 ANQGSEA. V was clipped by 6 bases and J by 12 bases; unmatched bases: 7. The CDR3 contains 11 residues. CDR3 nucleotides: TGCAGCGTCCGAGGACAGGGCGGGCAGTTCTTC. Encoded protein: CSVRGQGGQFF.

This chain joins TRBV9 and TRBJ2-7, with no clear D. Germline-derived CDR1 and CDR2 are SGDLS and YYNGEE. V lost 0 bases and J lost 0, with 13 bases in between. The CDR3 sequence is 16 residues long. CDR3 amino acids: CASSVVSEKNSYEQYF. As DNA, the CDR3 is TGTGCCAGCAGCGTAGTTTCAGAGAAAAACTCCTACGAGCAGTACTTC.

The chain couples TRBV5-1 to TRBJ2-7; unclear D gene. Trimming pared 1 base from V and 0 bases from J, leaving 8 bases between. The germline V gene encodes CDR1 SGHRS and CDR2 YFSETQ. The CDR3 consists of 14 residues. The CDR3 DNA is TGCGCCAGCAGCTTGTTCCTTAGCTCCTACGAGCAGTACTTC. It translates to CASSLFLSSYEQYF.

The J gene is TRBJ2-5, the V gene TRBV2; 7 bases fit TRBD2. Losses at the gene ends were 0 bases for V and 7 bases for J; bases not matched to a gene: 8. Per the germline V gene, CDR1 is SNHLY and CDR2 is FYNNEI. This CDR3 comprises 15 residues. The CDR3 nucleotides are TGTGCCAGCAGTGAAGCGCTGGCGGGGGACGGGACCCAGTACTTC. This encodes CASSEALAGDGTQYF. The whole variable domain, filled in from reference TRBV2 and TRBJ2-5, reads EPEVTQTPSHQVTQMGQEVILRCVPISNHLYFYWYRQILGQKVEFLVSFYNNEISEKSEIFDDQFSVERPDGSNFTLKIRSTKLEDSAMYFCASSEALAGDGTQYFGPGTRLLVL.

The genes are TRBV28 and TRBJ2-5; 10 bases map to TRBD1. Germline CDR1 is MDHEN and CDR2 is SYDVKM. After removal of 7 bases from V and 1 base from J, the junction contained 6 bases not matched to a gene. The CDR3 runs 15 residues. CDR3 residues: CASNKGQGIQETQYF. DNA for the CDR3: TGTGCCAGCAACAAGGGACAGGGGATCCAAGAGACCCAGTACTTC.

This clone was observed a single time. The chain employs TRBV28 and TRBJ1-2; TRBD1 aligns across 9 bases. Trimming cost V 4 bases and J 8 bases; bases outside gene matches: 2. This CDR3 has 12 amino acids. Germline loops: CDR1 MDHEN, CDR2 SYDVKM. The CDR3 loop reads CASSWTGVGYTF. DNA for the CDR3: TGTGCCAGCAGTTGGACAGGGGTAGGCTACACCTTC.

V and J are TRBV11-2 and TRBJ2-3; D is possibly TRBD1 or TRBD2 (5 bases each). Trimming cost V 0 bases and J 2 bases, with 12 bases left between them. The germline V gene encodes CDR1 SGHAT and CDR2 FQNNGV. CDR3 length: 16 residues. DNA of the CDR3: TGTGCCAGCAGCTTAGATCAGGGAGTCACCACAGATACGCAGTATTTT. Residues: CASSLDQGVTTDTQYF.

The rearrangement joins TRBV4-2 to TRBJ1-1; D is undetermined. Germline assignment: CDR1 LGHNA and CDR2 YNFKEQ. This CDR3 has 13 amino acids. The V and J ends lost 4 bases and 6 bases respectively, with 12 bases between them. CDR3 DNA sequence: TGTGCCAGCAGCCGTACACACCACTCTGAAGCTTTCTTT. This translates into CASSRTHHSEAFF.